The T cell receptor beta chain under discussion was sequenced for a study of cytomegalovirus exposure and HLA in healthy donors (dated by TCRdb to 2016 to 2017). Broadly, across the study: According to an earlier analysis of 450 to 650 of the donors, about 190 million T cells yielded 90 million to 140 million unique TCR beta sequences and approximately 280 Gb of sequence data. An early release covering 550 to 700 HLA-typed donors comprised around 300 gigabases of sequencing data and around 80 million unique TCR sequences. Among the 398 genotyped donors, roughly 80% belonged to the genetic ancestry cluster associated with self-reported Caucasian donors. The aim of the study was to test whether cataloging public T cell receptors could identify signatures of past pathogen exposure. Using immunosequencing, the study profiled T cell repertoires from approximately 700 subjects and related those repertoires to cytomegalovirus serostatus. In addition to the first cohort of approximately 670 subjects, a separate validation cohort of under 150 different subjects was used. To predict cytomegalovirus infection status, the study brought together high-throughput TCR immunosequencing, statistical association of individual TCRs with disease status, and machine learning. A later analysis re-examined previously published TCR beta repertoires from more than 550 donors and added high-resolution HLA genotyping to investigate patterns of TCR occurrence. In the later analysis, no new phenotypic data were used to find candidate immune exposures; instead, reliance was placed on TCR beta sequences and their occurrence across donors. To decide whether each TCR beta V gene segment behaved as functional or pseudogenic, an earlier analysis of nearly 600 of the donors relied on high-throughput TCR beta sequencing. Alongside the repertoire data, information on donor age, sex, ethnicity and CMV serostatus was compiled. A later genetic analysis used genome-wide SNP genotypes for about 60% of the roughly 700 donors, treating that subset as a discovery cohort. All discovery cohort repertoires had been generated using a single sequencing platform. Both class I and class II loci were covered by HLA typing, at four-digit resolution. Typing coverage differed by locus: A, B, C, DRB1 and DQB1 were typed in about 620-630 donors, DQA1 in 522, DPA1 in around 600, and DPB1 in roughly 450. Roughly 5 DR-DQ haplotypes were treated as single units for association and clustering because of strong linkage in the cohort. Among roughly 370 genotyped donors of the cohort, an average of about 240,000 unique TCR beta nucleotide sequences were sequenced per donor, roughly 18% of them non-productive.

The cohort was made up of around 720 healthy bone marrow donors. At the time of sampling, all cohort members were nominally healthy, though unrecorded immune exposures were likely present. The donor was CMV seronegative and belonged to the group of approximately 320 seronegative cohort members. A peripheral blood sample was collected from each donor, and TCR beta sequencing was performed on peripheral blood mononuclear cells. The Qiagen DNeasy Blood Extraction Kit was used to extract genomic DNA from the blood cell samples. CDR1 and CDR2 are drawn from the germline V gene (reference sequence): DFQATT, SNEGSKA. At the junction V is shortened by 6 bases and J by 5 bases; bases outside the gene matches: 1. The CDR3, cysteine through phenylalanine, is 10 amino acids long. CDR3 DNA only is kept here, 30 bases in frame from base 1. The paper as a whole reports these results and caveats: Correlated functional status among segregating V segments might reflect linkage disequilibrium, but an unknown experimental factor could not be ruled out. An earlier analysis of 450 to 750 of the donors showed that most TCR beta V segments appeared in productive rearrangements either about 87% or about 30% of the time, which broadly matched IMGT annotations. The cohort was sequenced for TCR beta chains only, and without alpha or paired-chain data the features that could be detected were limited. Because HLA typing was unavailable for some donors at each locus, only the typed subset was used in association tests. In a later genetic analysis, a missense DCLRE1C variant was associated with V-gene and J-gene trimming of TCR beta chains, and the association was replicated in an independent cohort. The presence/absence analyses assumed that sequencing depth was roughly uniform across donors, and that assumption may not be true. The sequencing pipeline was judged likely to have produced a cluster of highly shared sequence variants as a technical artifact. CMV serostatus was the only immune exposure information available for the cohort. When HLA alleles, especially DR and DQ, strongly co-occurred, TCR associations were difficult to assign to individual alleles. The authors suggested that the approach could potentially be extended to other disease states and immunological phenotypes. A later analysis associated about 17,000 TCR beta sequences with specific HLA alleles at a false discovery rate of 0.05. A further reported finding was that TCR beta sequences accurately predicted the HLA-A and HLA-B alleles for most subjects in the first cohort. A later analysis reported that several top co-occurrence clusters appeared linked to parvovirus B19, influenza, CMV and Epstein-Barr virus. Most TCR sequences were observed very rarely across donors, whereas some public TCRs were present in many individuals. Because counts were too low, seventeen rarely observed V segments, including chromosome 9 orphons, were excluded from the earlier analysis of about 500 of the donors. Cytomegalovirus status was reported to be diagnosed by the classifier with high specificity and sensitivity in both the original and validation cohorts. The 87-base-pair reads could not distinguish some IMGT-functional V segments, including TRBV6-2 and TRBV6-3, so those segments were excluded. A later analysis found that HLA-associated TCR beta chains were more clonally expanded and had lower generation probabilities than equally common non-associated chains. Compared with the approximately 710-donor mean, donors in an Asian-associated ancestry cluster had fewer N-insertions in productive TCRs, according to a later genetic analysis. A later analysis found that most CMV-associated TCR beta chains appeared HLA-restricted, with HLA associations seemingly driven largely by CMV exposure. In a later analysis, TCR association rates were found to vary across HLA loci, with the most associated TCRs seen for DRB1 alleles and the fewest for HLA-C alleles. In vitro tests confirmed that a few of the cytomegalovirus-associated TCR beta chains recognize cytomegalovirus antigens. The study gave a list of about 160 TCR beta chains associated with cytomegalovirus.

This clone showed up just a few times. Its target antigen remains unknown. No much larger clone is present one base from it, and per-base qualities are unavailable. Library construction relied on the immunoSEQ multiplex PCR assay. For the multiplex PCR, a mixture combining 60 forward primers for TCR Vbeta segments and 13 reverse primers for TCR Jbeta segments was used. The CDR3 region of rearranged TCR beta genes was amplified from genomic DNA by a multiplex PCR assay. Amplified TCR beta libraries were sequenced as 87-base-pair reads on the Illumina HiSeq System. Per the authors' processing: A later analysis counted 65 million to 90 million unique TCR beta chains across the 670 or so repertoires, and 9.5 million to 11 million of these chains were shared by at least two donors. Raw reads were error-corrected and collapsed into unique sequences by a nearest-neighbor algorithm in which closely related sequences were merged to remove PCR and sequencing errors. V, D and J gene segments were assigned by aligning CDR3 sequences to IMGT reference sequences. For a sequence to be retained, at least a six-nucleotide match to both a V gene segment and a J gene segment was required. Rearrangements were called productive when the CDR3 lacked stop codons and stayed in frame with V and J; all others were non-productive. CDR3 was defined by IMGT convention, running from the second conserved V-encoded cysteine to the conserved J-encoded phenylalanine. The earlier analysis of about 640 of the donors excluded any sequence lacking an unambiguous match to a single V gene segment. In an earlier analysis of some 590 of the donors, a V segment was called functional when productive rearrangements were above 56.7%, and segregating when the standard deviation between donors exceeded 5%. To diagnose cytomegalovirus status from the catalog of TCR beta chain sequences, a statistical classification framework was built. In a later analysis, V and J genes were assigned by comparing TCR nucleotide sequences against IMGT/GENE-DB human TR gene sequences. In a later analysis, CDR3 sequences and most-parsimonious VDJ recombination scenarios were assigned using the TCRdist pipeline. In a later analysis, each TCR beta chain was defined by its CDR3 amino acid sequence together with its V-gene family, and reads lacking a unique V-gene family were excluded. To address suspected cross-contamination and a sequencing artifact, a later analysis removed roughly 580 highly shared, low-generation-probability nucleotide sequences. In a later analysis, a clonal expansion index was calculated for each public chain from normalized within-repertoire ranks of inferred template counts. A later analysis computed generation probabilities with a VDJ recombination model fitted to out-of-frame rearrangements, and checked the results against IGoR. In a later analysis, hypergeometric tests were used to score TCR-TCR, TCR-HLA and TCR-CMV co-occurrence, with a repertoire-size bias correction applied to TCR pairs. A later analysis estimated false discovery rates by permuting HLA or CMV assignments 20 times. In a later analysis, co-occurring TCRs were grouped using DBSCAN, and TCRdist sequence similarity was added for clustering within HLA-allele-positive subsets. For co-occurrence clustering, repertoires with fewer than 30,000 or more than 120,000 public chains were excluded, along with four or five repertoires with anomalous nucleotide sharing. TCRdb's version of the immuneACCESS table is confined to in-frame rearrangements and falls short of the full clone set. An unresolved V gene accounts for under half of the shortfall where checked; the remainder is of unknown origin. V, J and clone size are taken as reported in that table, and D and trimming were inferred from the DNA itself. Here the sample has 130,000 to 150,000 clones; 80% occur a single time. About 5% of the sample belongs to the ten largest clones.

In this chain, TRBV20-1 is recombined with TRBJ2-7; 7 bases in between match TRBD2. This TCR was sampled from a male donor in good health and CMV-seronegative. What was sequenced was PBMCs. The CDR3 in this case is CSAREDEQYF. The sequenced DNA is TGCAGTGCCCGGGAGGACGAGCAGTACTTC.